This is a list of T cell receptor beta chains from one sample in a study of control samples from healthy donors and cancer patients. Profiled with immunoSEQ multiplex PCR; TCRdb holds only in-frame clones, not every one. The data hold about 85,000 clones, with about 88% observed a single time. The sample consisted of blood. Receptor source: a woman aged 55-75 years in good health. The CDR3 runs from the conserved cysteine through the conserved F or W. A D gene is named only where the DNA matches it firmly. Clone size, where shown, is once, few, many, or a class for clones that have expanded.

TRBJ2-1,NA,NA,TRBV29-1,TGCAGCGTTCACCCCGGAAGGTCTCGGGGTGAGCAGTTCTTC,CSVHPGRSRGEQFF
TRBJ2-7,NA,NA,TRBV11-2,TGTGCCAGCAGCACCACCGACGGCCCCTACGAGCAGTACTTC,CASSTTDGPYEQYF
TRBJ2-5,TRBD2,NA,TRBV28,TGTGCCAGCAGGTCGGGGAGCGGGGGATCAGAGACCCAGTACTTC,CASRSGSGGSETQYF
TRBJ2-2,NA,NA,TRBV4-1,TGCGCCAGCAGCCAAGGGAAGTCGGGGGAGAACACCGGGGAGCTGTTTTTT,CASSQGKSGENTGELFF
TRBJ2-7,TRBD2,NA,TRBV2,TGTGCCAGCAGCGCGGGACTAGCGGTTTCCTACGAGCAGTACTTC,CASSAGLAVSYEQYF
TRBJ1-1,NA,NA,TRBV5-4,TGTGCCAGCAAGGGGCGGGAGGGGACTGAAGCTTTCTTT,CASKGREGTEAFF
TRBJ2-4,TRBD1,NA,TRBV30,TGTGCCTGGAGTGGGGACAGCAAGCTGGACATTCAGTACTTC,CAWSGDSKLDIQYF
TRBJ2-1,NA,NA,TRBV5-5,TGTGCCAGCAGGCCGGCCCCCTTAAGCGGGGAGCAGTTCTTC,CASRPAPLSGEQFF
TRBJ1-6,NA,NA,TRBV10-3,TGTGCCATCAGGGAGGGGCCGACGCTGCATTCACCCCTCCACTTT,CAIREGPTLHSPLHF
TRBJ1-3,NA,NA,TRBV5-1,TGCGCCAGCAGCTTGGAAATTTCAGGAAACACCATATATTTT,CASSLEISGNTIYF
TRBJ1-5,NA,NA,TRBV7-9,TGTGCCAGCAGCTTACGGGGGGATCAGCCCCAGCATTTT,CASSLRGDQPQHF
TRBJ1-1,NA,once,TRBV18,TGTGCCAGCTCACCACGGCTTGGGGCTGAAGCTTTCTTT,CASSPRLGAEAFF
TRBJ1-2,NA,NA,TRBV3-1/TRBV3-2,TGTGCCAGCAGCCAAGAGCGTAACAGGCCGATGGGGGGCTACACCTTC,CASSQERNRPMGGYTF
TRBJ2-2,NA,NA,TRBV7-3,TGTGCCAGCAGCTTAAGCAGGACCACCGGGGAGCTGTTTTTT,CASSLSRTTGELFF
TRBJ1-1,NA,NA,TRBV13,TGTGCCAGCAGCAGGACTATGAACACTGAAGCTTTCTTT,CASSRTMNTEAFF
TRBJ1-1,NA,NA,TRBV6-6,TGTGCCAGCAGTTACTCGGAGGGGACTGAAGCTTTCTTT,CASSYSEGTEAFF
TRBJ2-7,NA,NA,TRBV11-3,TGTGCCAGCAGCTTAGAAGATCAGGGGATCTCCTACGAGCAGTACTTC,CASSLEDQGISYEQYF